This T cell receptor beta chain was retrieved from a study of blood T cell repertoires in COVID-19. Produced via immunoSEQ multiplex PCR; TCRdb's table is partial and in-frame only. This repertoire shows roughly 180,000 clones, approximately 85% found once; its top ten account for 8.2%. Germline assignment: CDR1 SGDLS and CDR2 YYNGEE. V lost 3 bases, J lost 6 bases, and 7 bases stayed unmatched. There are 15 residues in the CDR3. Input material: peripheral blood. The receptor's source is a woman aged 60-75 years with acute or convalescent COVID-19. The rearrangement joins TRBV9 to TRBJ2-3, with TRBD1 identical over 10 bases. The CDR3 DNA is TGTGCCAGCAGCGGACAGGGGGCGCTGATCGATACGCAGTATTTT. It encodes CASSGQGALIDTQYF.